This entry describes one T cell receptor beta chain. One end of the junction does not line up with germline, which may come from a read error. The CDR3 totals 15 residues. Germline-derived CDR1 and CDR2 are SGHVS and FQNEAQ. The sample originates from a study of cytomegalovirus exposure and HLA in healthy donors. The PCR employed 60 Vbeta primers together with 13 Jbeta primers. Generated by immunoSEQ multiplex PCR, the TCRdb table keeps only in-frame clones and is missing some. The sample consists of about 110,000 clones, 60% to 80% of them appearing once. Healthy bone marrow donors made up the cohort.

This chain joins TRBV7-8 and TRBJ2-1; 9 bases are a match to TRBD2. The TCR originated in a boy younger than 18 in good health and CMV-seronegative. Sequencing input: PBMCs. In nucleotides, the CDR3 is TGTGCCAGCAGCTTAGTAAGCGGGAGGTACAATGACCAGTTCTTC. Translating gives CASSLVSGRYNDQFF.